This T cell receptor beta chain stems from a study of cytomegalovirus exposure and HLA in healthy donors. Overall study: Unique TCRs numbering roughly 85 million, obtained from HLA-typed donors, made up an early data release.

CDR3 length equals 14 residues. Per the germline V gene, CDR1 is SGHRS and CDR2 is YFSETQ. Trimming stripped 1 base from V and 4 bases from J, with 11 bases between. These donors, healthy bone marrow donors, were studied. As to this clone: Antigen unknown.

Whole-study results and caveats: Specific recognition of CMV antigens was confirmed in vitro for a few chains (all CMV-associated).

The PCR was carried out with 60 Vbeta primers and 13 Jbeta primers. The method was immunoSEQ multiplex PCR; TCRdb's version includes in-frame clones alone and lacks a portion of them. This sample yields about 130,000 clones, of which about four fifths are seen a single time; 4% belongs to the top ten. The sample was PBMCs. This clonotype originated in a woman between 40 and 50 years old in good health and CMV-seronegative. This chain links TRBV5-1 with TRBJ1-1, with a possible D match to TRBD1 (5 bases). CDR3 protein: CASSLNQGGTEAFF. The CDR3 nucleotides are TGCGCCAGCAGCTTGAATCAGGGAGGCACTGAAGCTTTCTTT.